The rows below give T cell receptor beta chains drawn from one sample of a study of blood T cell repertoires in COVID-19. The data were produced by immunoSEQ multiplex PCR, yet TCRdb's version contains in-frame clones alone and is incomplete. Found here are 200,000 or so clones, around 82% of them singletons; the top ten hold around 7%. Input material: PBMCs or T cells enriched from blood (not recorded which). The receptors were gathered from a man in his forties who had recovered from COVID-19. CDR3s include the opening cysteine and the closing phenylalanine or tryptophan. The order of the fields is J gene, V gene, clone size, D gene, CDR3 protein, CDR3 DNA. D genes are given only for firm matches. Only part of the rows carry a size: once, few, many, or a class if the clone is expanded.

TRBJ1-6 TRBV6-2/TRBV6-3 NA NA CASSTDRWGAYSPLHF TGTGCCAGCAGTACCGACAGGTGGGGTGCCTATTCACCCCTCCACTTT
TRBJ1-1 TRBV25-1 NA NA CASSEFLSDRSAEAFF TGTGCCAGCAGTGAATTTTTATCAGACAGGTCGGCTGAAGCTTTCTTT
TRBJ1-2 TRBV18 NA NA CASSPSGGNYGYTF TGTGCCAGCTCACCCTCAGGAGGGAACTATGGCTACACCTTC
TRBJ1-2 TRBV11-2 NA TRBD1 CASSPDRGRGYTF TGTGCCAGCAGCCCGGACAGGGGGCGCGGCTACACCTTC
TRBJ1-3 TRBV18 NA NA CASSERTMGLGNTIYF TGTGCCAGCTCCGAGCGGACAATGGGACTTGGAAACACCATATATTTT
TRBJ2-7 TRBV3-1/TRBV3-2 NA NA CASSHGGYEQYF TGTGCCAGCAGCCACGGGGGCTACGAGCAGTACTTC
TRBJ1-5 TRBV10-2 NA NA CASSESFFRQPQHF TGCGCCAGCAGTGAGTCGTTTTTCCGGCAGCCCCAGCATTTT
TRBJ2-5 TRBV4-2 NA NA CASSQDNLARGETQYF TGTGCCAGCAGCCAAGACAACCTAGCCCGTGGGGAGACCCAGTACTTC
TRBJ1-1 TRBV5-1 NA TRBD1 CASSLVGTGRMNTEAFF TGCGCCAGCAGCTTGGTAGGGACAGGGCGAATGAACACTGAAGCTTTCTTT
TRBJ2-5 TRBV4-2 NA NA CASSQVGGQETQYF TGTGCCAGCAGCCAAGTTGGGGGGCAAGAGACCCAGTACTTC
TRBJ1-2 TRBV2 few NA CASSERGGAGGYTF TGTGCCAGCAGTGAAAGGGGAGGAGCGGGAGGCTACACCTTC
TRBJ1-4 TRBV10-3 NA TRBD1 CAISRTGATNEKLFF TGTGCCATCAGCCGGACAGGGGCAACTAATGAAAAACTGTTTTTT
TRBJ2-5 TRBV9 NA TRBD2 CASSALAGEGTQYF TGTGCCAGCAGCGCCTTAGCGGGGGAGGGGACCCAGTACTTC